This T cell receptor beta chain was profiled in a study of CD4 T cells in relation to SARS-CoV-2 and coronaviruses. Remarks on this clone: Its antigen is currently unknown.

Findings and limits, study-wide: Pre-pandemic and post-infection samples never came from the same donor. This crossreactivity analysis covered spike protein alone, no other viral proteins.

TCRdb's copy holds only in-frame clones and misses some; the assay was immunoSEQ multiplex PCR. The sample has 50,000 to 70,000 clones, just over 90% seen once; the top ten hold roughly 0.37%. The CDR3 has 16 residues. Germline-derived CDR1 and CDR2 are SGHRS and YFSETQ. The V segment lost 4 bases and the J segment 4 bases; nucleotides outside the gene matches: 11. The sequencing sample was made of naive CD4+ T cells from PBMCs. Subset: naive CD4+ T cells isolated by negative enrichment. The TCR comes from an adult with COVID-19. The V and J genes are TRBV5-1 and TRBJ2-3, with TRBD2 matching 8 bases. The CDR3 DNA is TGCGCCAGCAGCATCCCAAGCGGGGGAGGTGCAGATACGCAGTATTTT. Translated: CASSIPSGGGADTQYF.